This T cell receptor beta chain was recovered during a study of T cell responses to AZD1222 COVID-19 vaccine. Overall study findings and caveats: None of the repertoires were sampled until the peak T cell response had passed. Mapped onto spike, vaccine-associated CD4 TCRs spanned it and were dominant at 160-218 and 743-854.

On this clone itself: Its antigen is currently unknown.

Repertoires were generated with immunoSEQ multiplex PCR, while TCRdb's copy carries only in-frame clones and drops some. Among about 130,000 clones listed, around 90% were seen once. CDR3 size: 12 residues. V was clipped by 8 bases and J by 6 bases, with 11 bases between them. Germline values: CDR1 LNHDA, CDR2 SQIVND (reference sequence). The chain combines TRBV19 with TRBJ1-5; no clear D gene. Here the sequenced sample was peripheral blood, taken on day 0 of AZD1222 vaccination. This receptor was obtained from an adult in good health. The CDR3 bases are TGTGCCAGTCAAAGATTGGCTCAGCCCCAGCATTTT. It translates to CASQRLAQPQHF.